This TCR beta chain derives from a study of blood T cell repertoires in COVID-19. Before being deemed recovered, Cohort 3 donors had two negative PCRs, clearance, or symptom resolution. Original analysis: From reference gene primer amplification, estimates of nucleated cell counts were derived. Assay used: immunoSEQ multiplex PCR; TCRdb lists only in-frame clones, some missing. The V and J calls and clone size were taken over from that table, and D and trimming were inferred from the DNA. The table records just over 350,000 clones, roughly 87% of them present only once. The V gene lost 7 bases and the J gene lost 2 bases, with 11 bases spanning the gap. The CDR3 is made up of 13 amino acids. CDR1 SNHLY and CDR2 FYNNEI come from the germline V gene.

The genes are TRBV2 and TRBJ1-2; no reliable D call. Sequencing used PBMCs or T cells enriched from blood (not recorded which). The receptor was derived from a woman younger than 45 who had recovered from COVID-19. In DNA form, the CDR3 reads TGTGCCAGCACCTCTGGCAGAAACTATGGCTACACCTTC. Residues: CASTSGRNYGYTF.